These T cell receptor beta chains were read from a single sample in a study of vaccination and CD4 T cells after COVID-19. MiXCR, applied by TCRdb to the PCR reads, yields one record per CDR3 protein. The profile shows around 14,000 distinct CDR3 sequences, 55% to 65% of them singletons. No antigens are known for them. The sequenced sample was CD4+ T cells from blood, cultured in vitro. Receptors originate from a human donor who had recovered from COVID-19. Each CDR3 is given with its conserved first and last residue. Fields, in order: J gene, V gene, clone size, D gene, CDR3 protein, CDR3 DNA. A D gene is named only where the DNA matches it firmly. Not every row has a clone size; where given, it reads once, few, many or a size class.

j_call: TRBJ2-5; v_call: TRBV25-1; clone_size: .; d_call: .; cdr3_aa: CASSEPGQETQYF; cdr3_nt: TGTGCCAGCAGTGAACCGGGACAAGAGACCCAGTACTTC
j_call: TRBJ2-1; v_call: TRBV7-2; clone_size: .; d_call: TRBD2; cdr3_aa: CASSSSSGSGRDEQFF; cdr3_nt: TGTGCCAGCAGCTCCTCTAGCGGGAGCGGCCGGGATGAGCAGTTCTTC
j_call: TRBJ2-3; v_call: TRBV19; clone_size: .; d_call: .; cdr3_aa: CASSMGFQDTQYF; cdr3_nt: TGTGCCAGTAGTATGGGGTTTCAGGATACGCAGTATTTT
j_call: TRBJ2-7; v_call: TRBV27; clone_size: .; d_call: .; cdr3_aa: CASRYKGGTVAYEQYF; cdr3_nt: TGTGCCAGCAGATATAAAGGGGGGACGGTAGCCTACGAGCAGTACTTC
j_call: TRBJ1-1; v_call: TRBV7-9; clone_size: .; d_call: .; cdr3_aa: CASRRGEVNTEAFF; cdr3_nt: TGTGCCAGCAGACGGGGGGAAGTGAACACTGAAGCTTTCTTT
j_call: TRBJ2-5; v_call: TRBV20-1; clone_size: .; d_call: TRBD2; cdr3_aa: CSAIDGRAWETQYF; cdr3_nt: TGCAGTGCCATAGACGGGAGGGCCTGGGAGACCCAGTACTTC
j_call: TRBJ2-5; v_call: TRBV2; clone_size: .; d_call: .; cdr3_aa: CASIESVGGRQETQYF; cdr3_nt: TGTGCCAGCATAGAGAGTGTAGGTGGGAGGCAAGAGACCCAGTACTTC
j_call: TRBJ2-5; v_call: TRBV10-3; clone_size: few; d_call: .; cdr3_aa: CAISDGLGQETQYF; cdr3_nt: TGTGCCATCAGTGACGGACTGGGCCAAGAGACCCAGTACTTC
j_call: TRBJ2-7; v_call: TRBV7-9; clone_size: .; d_call: TRBD2; cdr3_aa: CASSPWAGEGSTMQYF; cdr3_nt: TGTGCCAGCAGCCCCTGGGCGGGAGAGGGATCTACGATGCAGTACTTC
j_call: TRBJ2-1; v_call: TRBV5-1; clone_size: .; d_call: TRBD2; cdr3_aa: CASKGGYSGTYNEQFF; cdr3_nt: TGCGCCAGCAAAGGGGGATATAGCGGGACCTACAATGAGCAGTTCTTC
j_call: TRBJ2-4; v_call: TRBV27; clone_size: large; d_call: TRBD2; cdr3_aa: CASSGLAGGGKNIQYF; cdr3_nt: TGTGCCAGCAGTGGGCTAGCGGGAGGTGGCAAAAACATTCAGTACTTC
j_call: TRBJ2-2; v_call: TRBV6-4; clone_size: .; d_call: .; cdr3_aa: CASSDSGAGTTGELFF; cdr3_nt: TGTGCCAGCAGTGACTCGGGGGCCGGGACCACCGGGGAGCTGTTTTTT
j_call: TRBJ2-7; v_call: TRBV6-5; clone_size: few; d_call: .; cdr3_aa: CASSYVGGGYEQYF; cdr3_nt: TGTGCCAGCAGTTACGTAGGGGGGGGCTACGAGCAGTACTTC
j_call: TRBJ2-1; v_call: TRBV24-1; clone_size: once; d_call: .; cdr3_aa: CATQNVPGRQDSNEQFF; cdr3_nt: TGTGCCACCCAGAACGTGCCGGGGCGGCAGGACTCCAATGAGCAGTTCTTC
j_call: TRBJ2-2; v_call: TRBV6-1; clone_size: .; d_call: .; cdr3_aa: CASSGGPRGTGELFF; cdr3_nt: TGTGCCAGCAGTGGGGGTCCCCGAGGCACCGGGGAGCTGTTTTTT
j_call: TRBJ2-5; v_call: TRBV7-2; clone_size: .; d_call: TRBD2; cdr3_aa: CASSPARTSGLETQYF; cdr3_nt: TGTGCCAGCAGCCCGGCAAGGACTAGCGGGTTGGAGACCCAGTACTTC
j_call: TRBJ2-7; v_call: TRBV12-3/TRBV12-4; clone_size: .; d_call: .; cdr3_aa: CASSSRQIPYEQYF; cdr3_nt: TGTGCCAGCAGTTCGCGACAGATCCCCTACGAGCAGTACTTC
j_call: TRBJ2-2; v_call: TRBV2; clone_size: .; d_call: .; cdr3_aa: CASSESNTGELFF; cdr3_nt: TGTGCCAGCAGCGAGTCGAACACCGGGGAGCTGTTTTTT
j_call: TRBJ2-4; v_call: TRBV7-2; clone_size: .; d_call: TRBD2; cdr3_aa: CASSTTASGRGRDIQYF; cdr3_nt: TGTGCCAGCAGTACAACGGCTAGCGGGAGGGGTAGGGACATTCAGTACTTC
j_call: TRBJ1-2; v_call: TRBV30; clone_size: .; d_call: .; cdr3_aa: CAWSVMVTLNYGYTF; cdr3_nt: TGTGCCTGGAGTGTAATGGTCACCTTAAACTATGGCTACACCTTC
j_call: TRBJ1-1; v_call: TRBV6-1; clone_size: .; d_call: .; cdr3_aa: CASKVDYAPDTEAFF; cdr3_nt: TGTGCCAGCAAAGTGGACTACGCCCCGGACACTGAAGCTTTCTTT
j_call: TRBJ2-3; v_call: TRBV19; clone_size: few; d_call: .; cdr3_aa: CASRAGVTDTQYF; cdr3_nt: TGTGCCAGTAGGGCAGGGGTCACAGATACGCAGTATTTT
j_call: TRBJ2-1; v_call: TRBV20-1; clone_size: .; d_call: .; cdr3_aa: CSARDHLRGRGTYNEQFF; cdr3_nt: TGCAGTGCTAGAGACCACCTTCGGGGTCGGGGTACCTACAATGAGCAGTTCTTC
j_call: TRBJ2-1; v_call: TRBV10-2; clone_size: .; d_call: .; cdr3_aa: CASSESSRPNNEQFF; cdr3_nt: TGCGCCAGCAGTGAGAGTTCGAGACCCAACAATGAGCAGTTCTTC
j_call: TRBJ1-6; v_call: TRBV30; clone_size: .; d_call: .; cdr3_aa: CAWSVRGTYNSPLHF; cdr3_nt: TGTGCCTGGAGTGTACGGGGCACCTATAATTCACCCCTCCACTTT
j_call: TRBJ2-7; v_call: TRBV6-1; clone_size: .; d_call: .; cdr3_aa: CASSEAEFYEQYF; cdr3_nt: TGTGCCAGCAGTGAAGCGGAATTCTACGAGCAGTACTTC
j_call: TRBJ2-1; v_call: TRBV20-1; clone_size: .; d_call: .; cdr3_aa: CSAPVRELSSYNEQFF; cdr3_nt: TGCAGTGCTCCCGTCAGGGAGCTTTCCTCCTACAATGAGCAGTTCTTC
j_call: TRBJ2-1; v_call: TRBV2; clone_size: .; d_call: TRBD2; cdr3_aa: CASTLLAGPYNEQFF; cdr3_nt: TGTGCCAGCACCCTACTAGCGGGACCCTACAATGAGCAGTTCTTC
j_call: TRBJ1-6; v_call: TRBV6-4; clone_size: .; d_call: .; cdr3_aa: CASSPTANSPLHF; cdr3_nt: TGTGCCAGCAGCCCGACAGCCAATTCACCCCTCCACTTT
j_call: TRBJ1-5; v_call: TRBV9; clone_size: .; d_call: .; cdr3_aa: CASSASGSGQPQHF; cdr3_nt: TGTGCCAGCAGCGCCTCAGGGTCGGGTCAGCCCCAGCATTTT
j_call: TRBJ2-7; v_call: TRBV2; clone_size: .; d_call: .; cdr3_aa: CASSDHSYEQYF; cdr3_nt: TGTGCCAGCAGTGACCACAGCTACGAGCAGTACTTC
j_call: TRBJ1-2; v_call: TRBV6-1; clone_size: .; d_call: .; cdr3_aa: CASSEVNNSGYTF; cdr3_nt: TGTGCCAGCAGTGAAGTAAACAATAGTGGCTACACCTTC
j_call: TRBJ1-6; v_call: TRBV7-8; clone_size: .; d_call: TRBD1; cdr3_aa: CASSLHRDRGVSPLHF; cdr3_nt: TGTGCCAGCAGCTTGCACCGGGACAGGGGTGTTTCACCCCTCCACTTT
j_call: TRBJ1-4; v_call: TRBV6-1; clone_size: .; d_call: .; cdr3_aa: CASSEVGDTNEKLFF; cdr3_nt: TGTGCCAGCAGTGAAGTCGGCGATACTAATGAAAAACTGTTTTTT
j_call: TRBJ2-7; v_call: TRBV28; clone_size: few; d_call: .; cdr3_aa: CASSSSRAPVSPYEQYF; cdr3_nt: TGTGCCAGCAGTTCATCCCGGGCGCCAGTTTCTCCCTACGAGCAGTACTTC
j_call: TRBJ2-3; v_call: TRBV20-1; clone_size: few; d_call: TRBD2; cdr3_aa: CSARDGSGSFDTQYF; cdr3_nt: TGCAGTGCTAGAGACGGTAGCGGGAGCTTCGATACGCAGTATTTT